The rows below give T cell receptor beta chains drawn from one sample of a study of blood T cell repertoires in COVID-19. The method was immunoSEQ multiplex PCR; TCRdb's version includes in-frame clones alone and lacks a portion of them. The sample lists about 35,000 clones, over 70% seen once, with roughly 9.1% in the top ten. The sequenced material came from peripheral blood. The source is an elderly man with active COVID-19. The CDR3 runs from the conserved cysteine through the conserved F or W. D genes are given only for firm matches. Size is omitted from some rows. Given values are once, few, many or a class for expanded clones.

abundance,j_gene,d_gene,v_gene,len,CDR3nt,CDR3aa
-,TRBJ2-3,TRBD2,TRBV5-4,15,TGTGCCAGCAGCCAGGGACTAGCGGGACCAGATACGCAGTATTTT,CASSQGLAGPDTQYF
-,TRBJ2-7,-,TRBV7-2,15,TGTGCCAGCAGCTTTCAGGGTCTCGCGGGGACCGAGCAGTACTTC,CASSFQGLAGTEQYF
-,TRBJ2-7,TRBD2,TRBV2,15,TGTGCCAGCAGCCCTCGGACTAGCGGGAGGACTCGGCAGTACTTC,CASSPRTSGRTRQYF
-,TRBJ1-6,-,TRBV14,15,TGTGCCAGCAGCCACCCGAGCTCCTATAATTCACCCCTCCACTTT,CASSHPSSYNSPLHF
-,TRBJ2-1,TRBD2,TRBV5-1,15,TGCGCCAGCAGCCGGACTAGCGGGAGGATAAATGAGCAGTTCTTC,CASSRTSGRINEQFF
-,TRBJ1-2,-,TRBV5-4,14,TGTGCCAGCAGCTTGGCCGGGGATAAATATGGCTACACCTTC,CASSLAGDKYGYTF
-,TRBJ2-5,-,TRBV7-2,12,TGTGCCAGCAGCTTAGACAGAGAGACCCAGTACTTC,CASSLDRETQYF
few,TRBJ1-2,-,TRBV29-1,13,TGCAGCGCCAGCCGCGGGGAAGGCTATGGCTACACCTTC,CSASRGEGYGYTF
-,TRBJ2-7,-,TRBV6-5,15,TGTGCCAGCGAGCCCTCGACAGGTTTCTCCTACGAGCAGTACTTC,CASEPSTGFSYEQYF
few,TRBJ1-2,-,TRBV6-5,14,TGTGCCAGCAGTTACTATCCAGGGGTACTTGGCTACACCTTC,CASSYYPGVLGYTF
-,TRBJ2-3,-,TRBV6-2/TRBV6-3,15,TGTGCCAGCAGTAAACGAGCGTCTAGCACAGATACGCAGTATTTT,CASSKRASSTDTQYF
-,TRBJ2-1,-,TRBV29-1,15,TGCAGCGTTGGGGTCGGACTGCTTGCCTACAATGAGCAGTTCTTC,CSVGVGLLAYNEQFF
-,TRBJ1-1,TRBD1,TRBV25-1,16,TGTGCCAGCAGTGGTAGACAGGGGGAACTGAACACTGAAGCTTTCTTT,CASSGRQGELNTEAFF
-,TRBJ1-3,-,TRBV30,14,TGTGCCTCCAGTAGGGGAGGGGGTGGAAACACCATATATTTT,CASSRGGGGNTIYF
few,TRBJ2-3,-,TRBV6-5,15,TGTGCCAGCAGTCAGGTCCCAAACCCCACAGATACGCAGTATTTT,CASSQVPNPTDTQYF
-,TRBJ2-7,TRBD1,TRBV5-4,14,TGTGCCAGCAGCTTGAGACAGGGAAATCACGAGCAGTACTTC,CASSLRQGNHEQYF
few,TRBJ2-7,-,TRBV5-4,13,TGTGCCAGCAGCCCACGAGGGCCCTACGAGCAGTACTTC,CASSPRGPYEQYF
-,TRBJ2-4,-,TRBV3-1/TRBV3-2,17,TGTGCCAGCAGCCAAGAATGGCTTAGCGGTAACAAAAACATTCAGTACTTC,CASSQEWLSGNKNIQYF
-,TRBJ2-1,TRBD2,TRBV5-1,19,TGCGCCAGCAGCTTGGGACTGGCACCGGGGGGGAGGTCGGGCGATGAGCAGTTCTTC,CASSLGLAPGGRSGDEQFF
-,TRBJ1-1,-,TRBV27,15,TGTGCCAGCAGTTTTTGGGGGGAAACGAACACTGAAGCTTTCTTT,CASSFWGETNTEAFF
once,TRBJ1-2,TRBD1,TRBV15,15,TGTGCCACCAGCAGAGAACGACAGGGTAGCTATGGCTACACCTTC,CATSRERQGSYGYTF
-,TRBJ2-2,TRBD1,TRBV11-2,16,TGTGCCAGCAGCTCCCCGGGACAGCCAAACACCGGGGAGCTGTTTTTT,CASSSPGQPNTGELFF
once,TRBJ2-3,-,TRBV5-6,13,TGTGCCAGCAGCCCGGTAAGCACAGATACGCAGTATTTT,CASSPVSTDTQYF
-,TRBJ2-1,TRBD1,TRBV28,15,TGTGCCAGCGGAAGGGGACAGGGGTTATGGAATGAGCAGTTCTTC,CASGRGQGLWNEQFF
-,TRBJ2-2,-,TRBV10-1,13,TGCGCCAGCAGTGACTCGAACACCGGGGAGCTGTTTTTT,CASSDSNTGELFF
-,TRBJ1-2,-,TRBV5-5,12,TGTGCCACCTACAGGGATGGGGATGGCTACACCTTC,CATYRDGDGYTF
once,TRBJ2-1,-,TRBV5-6,11,TGTGCCAGCAGCTTGTACACAGAGCAGTTCTTC,CASSLYTEQFF
-,TRBJ2-5,TRBD1,TRBV30,13,TGTGCCTGGAGCGGGGACAGCCAAGAGACCCAGTACTTC,CAWSGDSQETQYF
once,TRBJ2-3,TRBD2,TRBV5-4,15,TGTGCCAGCGCCCGAGCGGGAGGAGCGGCAGATACGCAGTATTTT,CASARAGGAADTQYF
-,TRBJ1-4,-,TRBV2,15,TGTGCCAGCAGTGAAGTTCCCGTAACTAATGAAAAACTGTTTTTT,CASSEVPVTNEKLFF
-,TRBJ2-2,TRBD2,TRBV11-2,15,TGTGCCAGCAGCTCGGGAGGCAGGAACACCGGGGAGCTGTTTTTT,CASSSGGRNTGELFF
-,TRBJ2-7,TRBD2,TRBV3-1/TRBV3-2,14,TGTGCCAGCAGCCGACTAGCGGGGGATTACGAGCAGTACTTC,CASSRLAGDYEQYF
-,TRBJ2-1,-,TRBV7-6,19,TGTGCCAGCAGCCCAAGGGGGGCTAGCGGAGGGGGTTCCTACAATGAGCAGTTCTTC,CASSPRGASGGGSYNEQFF
-,TRBJ2-2,-,TRBV10-1,16,TGCGCCAGCAGGGGCCCGGTAGCGGATAACACCGGGGAGCTGTTTTTT,CASRGPVADNTGELFF
-,TRBJ1-2,-,TRBV20-1,13,TGCAGTGCTAGTGGCTTGGGGGGAACGGGCTACACCTTC,CSASGLGGTGYTF
-,TRBJ1-4,TRBD1,TRBV28,15,TGTGCCAGCAGCGGGGGGACAGGGGGTTTTGAAAAACTGTTTTTT,CASSGGTGGFEKLFF
-,TRBJ2-2,-,TRBV6-5,14,TGTGCCAGCATAGGACGGGGTCGGGCCGGGGAGCTGTTTTTT,CASIGRGRAGELFF
-,TRBJ2-1,-,TRBV5-1,14,TGCGCCAGCAGCTTGGATGCGGGGCGGGAAGAGCAGTTCTTC,CASSLDAGREEQFF
-,TRBJ2-3,-,TRBV6-5,14,TGTGCCAGCAGTTACGCACAGATGGCGGGTACGCAGTATTTT,CASSYAQMAGTQYF
-,TRBJ2-1,TRBD2,TRBV9,15,TGTGCCAGCAGCGTAGAGGGGAGGGCCTACAATGAGCAGTTCTTC,CASSVEGRAYNEQFF
-,TRBJ2-6,-,TRBV24-1,15,TGTGCCACCACAAATTCGGGGGCTGGGGCCAACGTCCTGACTTTC,CATTNSGAGANVLTF
once,TRBJ2-7,TRBD2,TRBV7-6,15,TGTGCCAGCAGCTCCCGCGCGACTAGCGGATACGAGCAGTACTTC,CASSSRATSGYEQYF
-,TRBJ2-7,-,TRBV19,15,TGTGCCAGTAGTCCCACTTATACCGTAGCCTACGAGCAGTACTTC,CASSPTYTVAYEQYF
-,TRBJ2-1,-,TRBV13,16,TGTGCCAGCAGCCCCCCCGTGACTAGGGGAATTGGGGAGCAGTTCTTC,CASSPPVTRGIGEQFF
-,TRBJ2-2,-,TRBV24-1,14,TGTGCCCTAACGGGGACACCAAACACCGGGGAGCTGTTTTTT,CALTGTPNTGELFF
-,TRBJ2-2,-,TRBV7-2,14,TGTGCCAGCAGCCCGACTTTAGTCGCCGGGGAGCTGTTTTTT,CASSPTLVAGELFF
medium-sized,TRBJ2-7,-,TRBV4-1,13,TGCGCCAGCAGCCAAGGGCAGGGTGTCGAGCAGTACTTC,CASSQGQGVEQYF
-,TRBJ2-2,-,TRBV30,15,TGTGCCTGGAGTGTACCAAGGGGGTACACCGGGGAGCTGTTTTTT,CAWSVPRGYTGELFF
-,TRBJ2-2,TRBD1,TRBV10-3,14,TGTGCCATCAGTGAGCCGGTGGGACAGAGGGAACTGTTTTTT,CAISEPVGQRELFF
-,TRBJ2-1,-,TRBV20-1,14,TGCAGTGCTAGTGCGGGGAGGCTGGTCGGTGAGCAGTTCTTC,CSASAGRLVGEQFF